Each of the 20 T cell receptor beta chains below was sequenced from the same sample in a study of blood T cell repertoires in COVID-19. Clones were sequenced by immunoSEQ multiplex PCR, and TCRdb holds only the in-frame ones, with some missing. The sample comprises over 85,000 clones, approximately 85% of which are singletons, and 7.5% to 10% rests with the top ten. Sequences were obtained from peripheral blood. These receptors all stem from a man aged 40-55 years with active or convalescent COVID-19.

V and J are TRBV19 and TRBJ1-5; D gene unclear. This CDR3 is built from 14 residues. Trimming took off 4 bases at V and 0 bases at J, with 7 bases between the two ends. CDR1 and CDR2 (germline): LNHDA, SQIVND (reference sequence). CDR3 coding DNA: TGTGCCAGTAGTACTTACATTAGCAATCAGCCCCAGCATTTT. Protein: CASSTYISNQPQHF.

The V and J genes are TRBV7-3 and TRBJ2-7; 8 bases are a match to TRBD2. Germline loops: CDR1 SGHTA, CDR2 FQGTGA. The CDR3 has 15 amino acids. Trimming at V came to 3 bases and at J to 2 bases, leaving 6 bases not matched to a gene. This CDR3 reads CASSLTGGNAYEQYF. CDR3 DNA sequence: TGTGCCAGCAGCTTGACGGGGGGGAATGCCTACGAGCAGTACTTC.

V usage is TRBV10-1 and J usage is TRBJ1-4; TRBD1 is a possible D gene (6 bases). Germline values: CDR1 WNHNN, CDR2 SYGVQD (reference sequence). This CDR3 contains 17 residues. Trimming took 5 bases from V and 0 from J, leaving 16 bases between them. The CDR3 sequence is CASSSGTIYATNEKLFF. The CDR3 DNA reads TGCGCCAGCAGTTCCGGGACAATCTATGCAACTAATGAAAAACTGTTTTTT.

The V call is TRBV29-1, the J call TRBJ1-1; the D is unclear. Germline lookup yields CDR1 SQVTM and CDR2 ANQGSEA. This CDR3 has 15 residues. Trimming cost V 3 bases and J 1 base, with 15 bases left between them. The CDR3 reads CSVDRGGVGNTEAFF. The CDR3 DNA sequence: TGCAGCGTTGATCGGGGTGGGGTGGGGAACACTGAAGCTTTCTTT. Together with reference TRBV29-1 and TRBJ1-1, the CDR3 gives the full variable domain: SAVISQKPSRDICQRGTSLTIQCQVDSQVTMMFWYRQQPGQSLTLIATANQGSEATYESGFVIDKFPISRPNLTFSTLTVSNMSPEDSSIYLCSVDRGGVGNTEAFFGQGTRLTVV.

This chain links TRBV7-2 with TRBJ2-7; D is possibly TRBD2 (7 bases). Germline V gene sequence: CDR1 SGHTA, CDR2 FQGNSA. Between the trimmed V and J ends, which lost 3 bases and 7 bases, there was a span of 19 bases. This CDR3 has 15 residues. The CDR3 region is CASSFLVGGRGEQYF. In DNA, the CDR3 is TGTGCCAGCAGCTTCTTGGTGGGGGGGCGCGGGGAGCAGTACTTC.

The CDR3 protein is CAWTRGQPFSYEQYF. The CDR3 bases are TGTGCCTGGACGCGTGGACAGCCCTTCTCCTACGAGCAGTACTTC. The chain joins TRBV30 to TRBJ2-7; TRBD1 might be the D (6 bases). Between the trimmed V and J ends, which lost 4 bases and 0 bases, there was a span of 16 bases. CDR1 and CDR2 from the germline V gene are GTSNPN and SVGIG (reference sequence). This CDR3 region has 15 residues.

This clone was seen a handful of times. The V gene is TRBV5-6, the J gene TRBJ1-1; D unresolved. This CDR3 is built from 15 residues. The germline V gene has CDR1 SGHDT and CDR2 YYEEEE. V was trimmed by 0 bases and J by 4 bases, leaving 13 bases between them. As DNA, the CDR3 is TGTGCCAGCAGCTTGGCGATGGGGAGAGGCACTGAAGCTTTCTTT. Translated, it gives CASSLAMGRGTEAFF.

The CDR3 nucleotides are TGCGCCAGCAGTGATTTACAGCTCCGAGTTAATGAGCAGTTCTTC. It yields the protein CASSDLQLRVNEQFF. The chain links TRBV10-2 to TRBJ2-1; D call uncertain. There are 15 residues in the CDR3. With 3 bases removed from V and 7 bases from J, the gap between germline ends came to 16 bases. Looked up from germline, CDR1 is WSHSY and CDR2 is SAAADI.

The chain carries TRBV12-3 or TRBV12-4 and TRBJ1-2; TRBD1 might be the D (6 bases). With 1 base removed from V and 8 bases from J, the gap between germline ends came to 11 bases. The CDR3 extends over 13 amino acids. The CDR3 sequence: CASSLVSGAGYTF. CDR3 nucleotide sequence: TGTGCCAGCAGTTTAGTTTCAGGGGCCGGCTACACCTTC.

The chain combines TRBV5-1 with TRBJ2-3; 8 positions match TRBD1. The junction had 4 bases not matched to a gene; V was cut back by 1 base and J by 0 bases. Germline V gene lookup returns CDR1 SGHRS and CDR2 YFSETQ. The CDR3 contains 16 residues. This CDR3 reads CASSLQGAPSTDTQYF. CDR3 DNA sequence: TGCGCCAGCAGCTTGCAGGGGGCTCCTAGCACAGATACGCAGTATTTT.

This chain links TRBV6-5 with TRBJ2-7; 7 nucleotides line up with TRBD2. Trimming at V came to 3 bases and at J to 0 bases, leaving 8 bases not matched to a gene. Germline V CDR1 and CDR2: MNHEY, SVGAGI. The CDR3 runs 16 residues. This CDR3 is CASSYGGGAPSYEQYF. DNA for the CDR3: TGTGCCAGCAGTTATGGGGGAGGGGCTCCCTCCTACGAGCAGTACTTC.

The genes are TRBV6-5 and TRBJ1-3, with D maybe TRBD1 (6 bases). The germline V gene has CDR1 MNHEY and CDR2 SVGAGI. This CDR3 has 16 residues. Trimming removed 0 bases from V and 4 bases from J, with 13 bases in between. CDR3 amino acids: CASSYSFGTSGNTIYF. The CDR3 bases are TGTGCCAGCAGTTACTCCTTCGGGACATCAGGAAACACCATATATTTT.

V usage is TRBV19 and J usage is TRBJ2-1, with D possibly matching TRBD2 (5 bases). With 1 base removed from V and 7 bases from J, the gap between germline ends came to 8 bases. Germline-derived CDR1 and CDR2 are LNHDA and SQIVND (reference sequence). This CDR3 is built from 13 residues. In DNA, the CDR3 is TGTGCCAGTAGTATAGTTCCGGGAAATGAGCAGTTCTTC. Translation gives CASSIVPGNEQFF. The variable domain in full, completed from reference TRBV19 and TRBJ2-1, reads DGGITQSPKYLFRKEGQNVTLSCEQNLNHDAMYWYRQDPGQGLRLIYYSQIVNDFQKGDIAEGYSVSREKKESFPLTVTSAQKNPTAFYLCASSIVPGNEQFFGPGTRLTVL.

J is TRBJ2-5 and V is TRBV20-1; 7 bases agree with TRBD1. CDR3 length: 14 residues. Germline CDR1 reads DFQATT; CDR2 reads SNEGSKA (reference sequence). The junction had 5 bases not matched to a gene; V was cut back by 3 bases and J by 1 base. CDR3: CSASRGQLQETQYF. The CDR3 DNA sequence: TGCAGTGCTAGTAGGGGACAGCTCCAAGAGACCCAGTACTTC.

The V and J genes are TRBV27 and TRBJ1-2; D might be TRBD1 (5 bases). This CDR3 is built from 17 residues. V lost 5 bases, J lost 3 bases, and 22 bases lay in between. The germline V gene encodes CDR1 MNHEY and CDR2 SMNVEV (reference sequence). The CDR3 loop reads CASSPPPNSGGDYGYTF. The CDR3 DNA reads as TGTGCCAGCAGTCCCCCCCCCAACAGCGGAGGGGACTATGGCTACACCTTC.

The CDR3: CASSLQGGGGEQFF. In DNA form, the CDR3 reads TGTGCCAGCAGCTTACAAGGCGGGGGCGGAGAGCAGTTCTTC. The chain links TRBV11-3 to TRBJ2-1, with D perhaps TRBD2 (7 bases). This CDR3 has 14 amino acids. Trimming cost V 2 bases and J 10 bases, with 15 bases left between them. In germline, CDR1 is SGHNT, CDR2 YENEEA.

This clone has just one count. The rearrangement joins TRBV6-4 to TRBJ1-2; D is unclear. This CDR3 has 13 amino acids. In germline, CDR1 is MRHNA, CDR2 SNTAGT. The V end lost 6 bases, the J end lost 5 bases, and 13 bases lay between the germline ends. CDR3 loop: CASSRVFGYGYTF. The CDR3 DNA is TGTGCCAGCAGCCGCGTCTTCGGGTATGGCTACACCTTC.

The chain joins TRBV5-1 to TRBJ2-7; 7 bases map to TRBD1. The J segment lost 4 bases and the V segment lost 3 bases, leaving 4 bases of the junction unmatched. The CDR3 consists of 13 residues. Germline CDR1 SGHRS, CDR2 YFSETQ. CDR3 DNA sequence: TGCGCCAGCAGCTCCACAGGGGCATACGAGCAGTACTTC. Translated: CASSSTGAYEQYF.

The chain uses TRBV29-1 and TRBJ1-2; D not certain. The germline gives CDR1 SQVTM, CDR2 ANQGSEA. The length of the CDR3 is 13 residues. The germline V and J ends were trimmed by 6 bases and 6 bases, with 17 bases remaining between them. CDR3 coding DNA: TGCAGCGTAGACAATCCAGGTCGAGATGGCTACACCTTC. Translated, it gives CSVDNPGRDGYTF.

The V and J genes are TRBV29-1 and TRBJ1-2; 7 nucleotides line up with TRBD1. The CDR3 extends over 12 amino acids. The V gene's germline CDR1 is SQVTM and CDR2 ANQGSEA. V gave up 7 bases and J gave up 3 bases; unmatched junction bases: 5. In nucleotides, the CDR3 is TGCAGCGCCGAAGGGACAGACTATGGCTACACCTTC. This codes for CSAEGTDYGYTF. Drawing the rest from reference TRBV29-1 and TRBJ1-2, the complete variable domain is SAVISQKPSRDICQRGTSLTIQCQVDSQVTMMFWYRQQPGQSLTLIATANQGSEATYESGFVIDKFPISRPNLTFSTLTVSNMSPEDSSIYLCSAEGTDYGYTFGSGTRLTVV.